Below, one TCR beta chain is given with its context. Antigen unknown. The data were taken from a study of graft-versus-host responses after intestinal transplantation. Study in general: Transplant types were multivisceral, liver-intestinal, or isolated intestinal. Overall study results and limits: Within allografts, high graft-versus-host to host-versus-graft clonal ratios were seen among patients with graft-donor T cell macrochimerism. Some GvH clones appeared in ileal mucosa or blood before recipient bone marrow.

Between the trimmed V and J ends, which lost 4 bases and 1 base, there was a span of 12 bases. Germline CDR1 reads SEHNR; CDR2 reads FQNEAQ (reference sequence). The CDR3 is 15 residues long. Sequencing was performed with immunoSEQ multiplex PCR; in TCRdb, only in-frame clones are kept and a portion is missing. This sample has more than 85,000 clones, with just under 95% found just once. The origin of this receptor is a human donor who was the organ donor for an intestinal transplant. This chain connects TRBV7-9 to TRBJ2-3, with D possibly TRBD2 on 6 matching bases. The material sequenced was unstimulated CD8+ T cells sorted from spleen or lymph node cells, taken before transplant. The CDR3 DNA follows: TGTGCCAGCAGCTATACTAGCAAGGGCACAGATACGCAGTATTTT. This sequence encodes CASSYTSKGTDTQYF.